This entry concerns a single T cell receptor (beta chain). This CDR3 is built from 15 residues. The V gene lost 4 bases and the J gene lost 7 bases, with 19 bases spanning the gap. The germline gives CDR1 KGHSH, CDR2 LQKENI. These data originate in a study of radiotherapy plus CTLA-4 blockade in lung cancer. Generated by immunoSEQ multiplex PCR, the TCRdb table keeps only in-frame clones and is missing some. This table has about 93,000 clones, roughly 88% appearing once. The sequence was obtained from a human donor with non-small cell lung cancer that progressed on radiotherapy plus ipilimumab. V is TRBV18 and J is TRBJ1-2; TRBD1 is a possible D gene (6 bases). This sample comprised peripheral blood, obtained from a patient treated with radiotherapy plus ipilimumab. CDR3 DNA: TGTGCCAGCTCACTGACGAATGAGGGGGTGAGTGGCTACACCTTC. This encodes CASSLTNEGVSGYTF.